This record covers a single TCR beta chain. Its target is not known. The data stem from a study of early T cells in non-severe SARS-CoV-2 infection. On the study more broadly: Sequencing of bulk RNA from unsorted whole blood was done, without chain pairing. The study's findings and limits: Missing private and CD4 specificities, VDJdb matching favored anti-spike CD8 responses.

This CDR3 spans 16 amino acids. CDR1 is MNHNY and CDR2 is SVGAGI in the germline V gene (reference sequence). Trimming left V 5 bases short and J 1 base short, with 15 bases between. Attached unique molecular identifiers marked individual cDNA molecules. TCRdb independently ran MiXCR on the 5' RACE reads; one entry per CDR3 protein. The sample carries around 60,000 distinct CDR3 sequences, roughly 18% recorded once. The J gene is TRBJ2-1, the V gene TRBV6-6, with D perhaps matching TRBD1 (5 bases). Sequenced here: whole blood, sampled at baseline. The TCR sequence derives from an adult who was a healthcare worker with PCR-confirmed SARS-CoV-2 infection or an uninfected control (not recorded which). The CDR3 is CASSPYSGLSYNEQFF. As DNA, the CDR3 is TGTGCCAGCAGTCCCTATTCAGGGCTATCCTACAATGAGCAGTTCTTC.